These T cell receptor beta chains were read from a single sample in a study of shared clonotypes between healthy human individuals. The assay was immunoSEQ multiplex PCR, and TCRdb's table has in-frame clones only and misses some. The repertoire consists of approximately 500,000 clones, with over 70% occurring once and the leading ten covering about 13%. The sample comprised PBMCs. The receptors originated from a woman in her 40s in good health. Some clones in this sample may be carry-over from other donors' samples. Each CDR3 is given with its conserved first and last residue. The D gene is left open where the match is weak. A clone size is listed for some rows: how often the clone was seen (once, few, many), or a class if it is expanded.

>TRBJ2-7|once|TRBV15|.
TGTGCCACCAGCAGAGCAACCTCCTACGAGCAGTACTTC
CATSRATSYEQYF
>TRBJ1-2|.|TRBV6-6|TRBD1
TGTGCCAGCAGCCCGGGACAGGTGGTAGGCGGCTACACCTTC
CASSPGQVVGGYTF
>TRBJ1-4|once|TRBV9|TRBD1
TGTGCCAGCAGCGCAGAGACAGGGTTGAATGAAAAACTGTTTTTT
CASSAETGLNEKLFF
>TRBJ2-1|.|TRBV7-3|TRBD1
TGTGCCAGCAGTCACGGACAGGGCAATGAGCAGTTCTTC
CASSHGQGNEQFF
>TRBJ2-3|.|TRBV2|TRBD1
TGTGCCAGCAGGGGCGGACAGGGGAACCCAGATACGCAGTATTTT
CASRGGQGNPDTQYF
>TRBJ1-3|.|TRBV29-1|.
TGCAGCGTCGCCAGCTCTGGAAACACCATATATTTT
CSVASSGNTIYF
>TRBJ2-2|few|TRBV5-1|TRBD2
TGCGCCAGCAGCGGGACCGCTAGCGGGAGATTCAGCGGGGAGCTGTTTTTT
CASSGTASGRFSGELFF
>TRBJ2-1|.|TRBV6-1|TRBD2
TGTGCCAGTTCGGGACTAGCGAACAATGAGCAGTTCTTC
CASSGLANNEQFF
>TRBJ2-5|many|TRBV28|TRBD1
TGTGCCAGCAGTTTAGCAGGGACAGTAAAGACCCAGTACTTC
CASSLAGTVKTQYF
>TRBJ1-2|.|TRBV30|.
TGTGCCTGGACCCCCGGGGACTATGGCTACACCTTC
CAWTPGDYGYTF
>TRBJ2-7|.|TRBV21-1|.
TGTGCCAGCAGCCCCCGGGGGCCTTGGGAGCAGTACTTC
CASSPRGPWEQYF
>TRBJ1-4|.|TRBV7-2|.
TGTGCCAGCAGCTTAGATTTGGGGAGAGAAAAACTGTTTTTT
CASSLDLGREKLFF
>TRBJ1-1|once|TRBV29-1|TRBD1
TGCAGCGTTGGCGGGACAGCGAACACTGAAGCTTTCTTT
CSVGGTANTEAFF
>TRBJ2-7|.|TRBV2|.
TGTGCCAGCAGTGGAACCGGACCTCCCTACGAGCAGTACTTC
CASSGTGPPYEQYF
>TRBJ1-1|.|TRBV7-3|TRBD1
TGTGCCAGCAGCTTAAGAGGGGGCGTCACTGAAGCTTTCTTT
CASSLRGGVTEAFF
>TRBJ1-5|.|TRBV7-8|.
TGTGCCAGCAGCCTTGACAGAAATCAGCCCCAGCATTTT
CASSLDRNQPQHF
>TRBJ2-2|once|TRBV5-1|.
TGCGCCAGCAGCTTGACACCCGCGGTGACCGGGGAGCTGTTTTTT
CASSLTPAVTGELFF
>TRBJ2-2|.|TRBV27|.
TGTGCCAGCAGTTTAAGGGGGACTATCATATCCGACACGAACACCGGGGAGCTGTTTTTT
CASSLRGTIISDTNTGELFF
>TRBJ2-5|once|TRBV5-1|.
TGCGCCAGCAGCTTGACAGGGATGGAGACCCAGTACTTC
CASSLTGMETQYF
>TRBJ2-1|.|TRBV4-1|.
TGCGCCAGCAGCCAACAGCTGCGGCGCCGAGACAATGAGCAGTTCTTC
CASSQQLRRRDNEQFF
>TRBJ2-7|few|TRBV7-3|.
TGTGCCAGCAGCTTAGGAGGGACAGCTCACGAGCAGTACTTC
CASSLGGTAHEQYF
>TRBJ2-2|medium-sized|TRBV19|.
TGTGCCAGTAGTACCCCGGGACATGTCGGCACCGGGGAGCTGTTTTTT
CASSTPGHVGTGELFF
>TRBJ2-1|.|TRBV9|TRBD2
TGTGCCAGCAGCGTTGGAGCGGGAGGGGGCAATGAGCAGTTCTTC
CASSVGAGGGNEQFF
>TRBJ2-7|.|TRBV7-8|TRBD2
TGTGCCAGCAGCTTGGGGGGGTGGCTAGCGGGAGCAGGGCAGTACTTC
CASSLGGWLAGAGQYF
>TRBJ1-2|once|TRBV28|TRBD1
TGTGCCAGCAGTTTAGGGGACAGGGTCTATGGCTACACCTTC
CASSLGDRVYGYTF
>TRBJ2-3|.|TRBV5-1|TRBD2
TGCGCCAGCAGCTTCTCCCTAGCGGGACTCACAGATACGCAGTATTTT
CASSFSLAGLTDTQYF
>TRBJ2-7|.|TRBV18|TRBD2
TGTGCCAGCTCACCTACTAGCGGGGTTTACGAGCAGTACTTC
CASSPTSGVYEQYF
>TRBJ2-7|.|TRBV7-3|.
TGTGCCAGCAGCCAGGGGATCTCCTACGAGCAGTACTTC
CASSQGISYEQYF
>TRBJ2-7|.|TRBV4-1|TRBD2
TGCGCCAGCAGCCAAGGGGGTAGCGGGAGCAACGAGCAGTACTTC
CASSQGGSGSNEQYF
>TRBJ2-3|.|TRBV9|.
TGTGCCAGCAGCGTATTTGTTGGGGATACGCAGTATTTT
CASSVFVGDTQYF
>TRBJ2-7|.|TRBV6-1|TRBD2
TGTGCCAGCAGGACACTAGCGGGAAACTACGAGCAGTACTTC
CASRTLAGNYEQYF
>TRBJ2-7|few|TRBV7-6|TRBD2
TGTGCCAGCAGCTTAGCAGCCTCGGGGGGGGTGAGCTCCTACGAGCAGTACTTC
CASSLAASGGVSSYEQYF
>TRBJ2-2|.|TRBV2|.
TGTGCCAGCACACTGACAGTGAGCGGGGAGCTGTTTTTT
CASTLTVSGELFF
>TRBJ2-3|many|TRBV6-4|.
TGTGCCAGCAGTGACGGAATAGGGGGCACAGATACGCAGTATTTT
CASSDGIGGTDTQYF
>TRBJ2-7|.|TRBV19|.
TGTGCCAGTAGTATAGATCCCGGACATTCCTACGAGCAGTACTTC
CASSIDPGHSYEQYF
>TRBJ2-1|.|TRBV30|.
TGTGCCTGGAGTCGGTTTGGATCTTACAATGAGCAGTTCTTC
CAWSRFGSYNEQFF
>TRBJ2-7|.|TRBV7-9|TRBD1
TGTGCCAGCAGTACAGGGGGCTACGAGCAGTACTTC
CASSTGGYEQYF
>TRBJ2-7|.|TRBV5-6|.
TGTGCCAGCAGCTTGGGACGTGCCTACGAGCAGTACTTC
CASSLGRAYEQYF
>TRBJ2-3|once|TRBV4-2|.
TGTGCCAGCAGCCAAGATATTAGGAGCCAAGGGACAGATACGCAGTATTTT
CASSQDIRSQGTDTQYF
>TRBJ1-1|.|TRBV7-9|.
TGTGCCAGCAGCCCACTGAACACTGAAGCTTTCTTT
CASSPLNTEAFF